This passage covers 5 T cell receptor beta chains from one sample sequenced in a study of T cell responses to AZD1222 COVID-19 vaccine. The data were produced by immunoSEQ multiplex PCR, yet TCRdb's version contains in-frame clones alone and is incomplete. The table lists approximately 92,000 clones, nearly 90% of them singletons. Specimen: peripheral blood, collected on day 0 of AZD1222 vaccination. These receptors all stem from an adult in good health.

This clone has a single count. V and J are TRBV6-2 or TRBV6-3 and TRBJ2-4, with 7 bases aligning to TRBD1. Trimming removed 2 bases from V and 8 bases from J; junction bases left unmatched: 12. CDR1 and CDR2 from the germline V gene are MNHEY and SVGEGT. The CDR3 is 16 amino acids. CDR3 sequence reads: CASSYPGQTPNDIQYF. In DNA form, the CDR3 reads TGTGCCAGCAGTTACCCGGGACAGACCCCCAATGACATTCAGTACTTC.

This chain connects TRBV2 to TRBJ2-5; D is tentatively TRBD1 or TRBD2 (5 bases each). The V end lost 0 bases, the J end lost 8 bases, and 13 bases lay between the germline ends. This CDR3 is 14 amino acids long. The germline V gene encodes CDR1 SNHLY and CDR2 FYNNEI. In nucleotides, the CDR3 is TGTGCCAGCAGTGAAGCCCCCGGGACGTACACCCAGTACTTC. Translation: CASSEAPGTYTQYF.

The genes are TRBV7-9 and TRBJ2-2, with D uncertain. With 4 bases removed from V and 1 base from J, the gap between germline ends came to 4 bases. Germline V gene sequence: CDR1 SEHNR, CDR2 FQNEAQ (reference sequence). The CDR3 has 13 residues. CDR3 in DNA: TGTGCCAGCAGCTGGGGGAACACCGGGGAGCTGTTTTTT. Protein product: CASSWGNTGELFF.

The chain carries TRBV24-1 and TRBJ2-7; 7 bases line up with TRBD2. The CDR3 sequence is 12 residues long. The germline V gene has CDR1 KGHDR and CDR2 SFDVKD. Germline trimming cut 9 bases from V and 12 bases from J; bases unmatched to any gene: 13. This CDR3 is CATGGLRVWWYF. DNA of the CDR3: TGTGCCACCGGGGGACTAAGGGTATGGTGGTACTTC.

This chain uses TRBV6-5 with TRBJ1-1; 9 bases map to TRBD1. The CDR3 consists of 13 residues. Trimming took 2 bases from V and 11 from J; bases not matched to a gene: 6. Per the germline V gene, CDR1 is MNHEY and CDR2 is SVGAGI. The CDR3 DNA reads as TGTGCCAGCAGTTACCCGGGACAGGGAGAGGCTTTCTTT. It is translated as CASSYPGQGEAFF.